The 27 T cell receptor beta chains reported below all come from one sample, sequenced in a study of high-grade serous ovarian cancer treatment subgroups. Profiled with immunoSEQ multiplex PCR; TCRdb holds only in-frame clones, not every one. Among 4,500 or so clones listed, approximately 77% were seen once. Tumor samples were taken before definitive surgery or chemotherapy. Sequencing input: tumor tissue. These receptors all come from a human donor with high-grade serous ovarian cancer.

Only one count was recorded for this clone. The chain links TRBV9 to TRBJ1-3; TRBD1 is a possible D gene (6 bases). V was pared by 1 base and J by 3 bases, with 11 bases between. This CDR3 spans 15 amino acids. CDR1 and CDR2 (germline): SGDLS, YYNGEE. In DNA form, the CDR3 reads TGTGCCAGCAGCGTACAAGGCAGGGGTGGAAACACCATATATTTT. Translating it yields CASSVQGRGGNTIYF.

The count of this clone is one. The V and J genes are TRBV4-2 and TRBJ2-1, with 9 bases aligning to TRBD2. Per germline, CDR1 LGHNA and CDR2 YNFKEQ. Unmatched junction bases numbered 2, after V lost 1 base and J lost 4 bases. This CDR3 has 15 amino acids. The CDR3 nucleotides read TGTGCCAGCAGCCAAGGACTAGCGGATTACAATGAGCAGTTCTTC. Translation: CASSQGLADYNEQFF.

J is TRBJ1-2 and V is TRBV6-5, with 11 bases fitting TRBD1. Germline assignment: CDR1 MNHEY and CDR2 SVGAGI. The J segment lost 8 bases and the V segment lost 4 bases, leaving 6 bases of the junction unmatched. This CDR3 spans 14 amino acids. The CDR3 sequence is CASSSGQGVEGYTF. The CDR3 region has the DNA TGTGCCAGCAGTTCGGGACAGGGGGTTGAAGGCTACACCTTC.

The chain carries TRBV2 and TRBJ2-5; 11 nucleotides agree with TRBD2. V shed 6 bases and J 1 base; nucleotides not matched to a gene: 4. Germline lookup yields CDR1 SNHLY and CDR2 FYNNEI. This CDR3 has 15 amino acids. CDR3 nucleotides: TGTGCCAGCAGCTGGACTAGCGGGTCCCAAGAGACCCAGTACTTC. It encodes CASSWTSGSQETQYF. Looking up the rest from reference TRBV2 and TRBJ2-5 gives the full variable domain: EPEVTQTPSHQVTQMGQEVILRCVPISNHLYFYWYRQILGQKVEFLVSFYNNEISEKSEIFDDQFSVERPDGSNFTLKIRSTKLEDSAMYFCASSWTSGSQETQYFGPGTRLLVL.

The V call is TRBV19, the J call TRBJ1-2; unclear D gene. The CDR3 spans 13 residues. With 8 bases removed from V and 1 base from J, the gap between germline ends came to 11 bases. Germline-derived CDR1 and CDR2 are LNHDA and SQIVND (reference sequence). The CDR3 DNA sequence: TGTGCCAGTCGACGGAATCTTAACTATGGCTACACCTTC. This translates into CASRRNLNYGYTF.

The chain joins TRBV5-4 to TRBJ2-1; 8 nucleotides match TRBD2. Germline CDR1 SGHNT, CDR2 YYREEE (reference sequence). The CDR3 sequence is 16 residues long. Losses at the gene ends were 0 bases for V and 0 bases for J; bases not matched to a gene: 2. Here the CDR3 reads CASSLGSGVSYNEQFF. CDR3 DNA sequence: TGTGCCAGCAGCTTGGGTAGCGGGGTCTCCTACAATGAGCAGTTCTTC.

A few counts support this clone. V and J are TRBV6-1 and TRBJ2-2; D may be TRBD1 (6 bases). Trimming took off 3 bases at V and 5 bases at J, with 13 bases between the two ends. The CDR3 is 15 amino acids. Germline CDR1 MNHNS, CDR2 SASEGT. The CDR3 is CASSEWTEATGELFF. Here the CDR3 DNA reads TGTGCCAGCAGTGAGTGGACAGAGGCGACCGGGGAGCTGTTTTTT.

This clone was detected a few times. The germline gene is not matched at one end of the junction; a read error may be the cause. The chain is built from TRBV7-6 and TRBJ2-2, with D possibly matching TRBD1 (6 bases). CDR3 length: 15 amino acids. Germline V CDR1 and CDR2: SGHVS, FNYEAQ. This CDR3 is CASGGGLVNAGELFF. CDR3 nucleotide sequence: TGTGCCAGCGGTGGGGGCTTGGTGAACGCCGGGGAGCTGTTTTTT.

The CDR3 spells CAISDGQTGANVLTF. Written as DNA, the CDR3 is TGTGCCATCAGTGATGGGCAAACTGGGGCCAACGTCCTGACTTTC. The chain combines TRBV10-3 with TRBJ2-6; D gene unclear. This CDR3 region has 15 residues. V lost 3 bases, J lost 2 bases, and 8 bases lay in between. Germline CDR1 reads ENHRY; CDR2 reads SYGVKD.

This chain's CDR3 is CSAADGFSGETQYF. In nucleotides, the CDR3 is TGCAGCGCCGCAGACGGTTTTAGCGGAGAGACCCAGTACTTC. The chain carries TRBV29-1 and TRBJ2-5, with D tentatively TRBD2 (6 bases). Germline V gene lookup returns CDR1 SQVTM and CDR2 ANQGSEA. The CDR3 runs 14 residues. The ends were cut back, 7 bases at V and 4 bases at J, with 19 bases in the middle.

This clone appeared a few times. The chain joins TRBV11-3 to TRBJ2-3; 10 nucleotides agree with TRBD1. After removal of 5 bases from V and 3 bases from J, the junction contained 5 bases not matched to a gene. Germline lookup yields CDR1 SGHNT and CDR2 YENEEA. This CDR3 comprises 15 residues. The CDR3 reads CASSPRQGATDTQYF. In nucleotides, the CDR3 is TGTGCCAGCAGCCCCCGACAGGGGGCAACAGATACGCAGTATTTT.

A remark on this clone: Germline and junction disagree at one end, which may indicate a read error. The CDR3 loop is CASSPRGYSSPLHF. The CDR3 DNA is TGTGCCAGCAGCCCTCGGGGTTATAGTTCACCCCTCCACTTT. The V gene is TRBV7-2, the J gene TRBJ1-6; D ambiguous. Germline CDR1 and CDR2: SGHTA and FQGNSA. The CDR3 is 14 residues long.

This clone is classed as medium-sized. The chain employs TRBV25-1 and TRBJ1-4; 7 bases align to TRBD1. In germline, CDR1 is MGHDK, CDR2 SYGVNS. V shed 1 base and J 6 bases; nucleotides not matched to a gene: 8. This CDR3 region has 16 residues. The CDR3 loop reads CASSEFVAGGHEKLFF. CDR3 in DNA: TGTGCCAGCAGTGAATTCGTTGCAGGGGGACATGAAAAACTGTTTTTT.

This clone turned up a few times. V gene TRBV5-4 combines with J gene TRBJ1-3; D not certain. V was pared by 5 bases and J by 2 bases, with 14 bases between. The CDR3 sequence is 15 residues long. Germline assignment: CDR1 SGHNT and CDR2 YYREEE (reference sequence). The CDR3 coding sequence is TGTGCCAGCAGTCCGGGAGGGTGGACTGGAAACACCATATATTTT. Its protein is CASSPGGWTGNTIYF.

The chain links TRBV4-2 to TRBJ1-1; no clear D. The CDR3 has 14 amino acids. V was clipped by 2 bases and J by 0 bases, with 7 bases between them. Looked up from germline, CDR1 is LGHNA and CDR2 is YNFKEQ. The CDR3 DNA follows: TGTGCCAGCAGCCAACAAACTATGAACACTGAAGCTTTCTTT. This gives the protein CASSQQTMNTEAFF.

The gene calls are TRBV10-1 and TRBJ2-1; D may be TRBD1 (6 bases). This CDR3 spans 14 amino acids. V gave up 0 bases and J gave up 6 bases, with 9 bases separating them. The germline V gene encodes CDR1 WNHNN and CDR2 SYGVQD (reference sequence). In DNA form, the CDR3 reads TGCGCCAGCAGTGAGTCGGGGGCAAGCAATGAGCAGTTCTTC. Its protein is CASSESGASNEQFF.

The chain couples TRBV7-9 to TRBJ1-1; the D is unclear. V lost 1 base and J 1 base, leaving 7 bases between the germline ends. CDR3 length equals 14 residues. The germline CDR1 and CDR2 sequences are SEHNR and FQNEAQ (reference sequence). The CDR3 bases are TGTGCCAGCAGCTTAGTTCCTCCGAACACTGAAGCTTTCTTT. Its protein is CASSLVPPNTEAFF.

The V call is TRBV5-1, the J call TRBJ2-5; D gene unclear. The V end lost 5 bases, the J end lost 5 bases, and 4 bases lay between the germline ends. This CDR3 spans 10 amino acids. Looked up from germline, CDR1 is SGHRS and CDR2 is YFSETQ. The CDR3 region has the DNA TGCGCCAGCAGTGGTGAGACCCAGTACTTC. It codes for CASSGETQYF.

Here the CDR3 reads CAISEGGADTEAFF. As DNA, the CDR3 is TGTGCCATCAGTGAAGGGGGCGCGGACACTGAAGCTTTCTTT. V gene TRBV10-3 combines with J gene TRBJ1-1; TRBD1 matches 7 bases. CDR1 is ENHRY, CDR2 SYGVKD, per germline. This CDR3 comprises 14 residues. The V segment lost 3 bases and the J segment 3 bases; nucleotides outside the gene matches: 4.

The chain is built from TRBV5-4 and TRBJ2-7; D could derive from TRBD1 or TRBD2 (6 bases each). Trimming stripped 3 bases from V and 3 bases from J, with 19 bases between. Germline V gives CDR1 SGHNT, CDR2 YYREEE (reference sequence). The CDR3 covers 16 residues. In DNA, the CDR3 is TGTGCCAGCAGCTCCTACCTACAGGGAGGATACTACGAGCAGTACTTC. Protein: CASSSYLQGGYYEQYF.

This chain connects TRBV6-1 to TRBJ2-1; 13 nucleotides match TRBD2. This CDR3 has 14 amino acids. V gave up 7 bases and J gave up 10 bases; unmatched junction bases: 7. CDR1 MNHNS and CDR2 SASEGT come from the germline V gene. DNA of the CDR3: TGTGCCAGCACCTGGACTAGCGGGAGTGGAGAGCAGTTCTTC. Its translation: CASTWTSGSGEQFF.

This chain joins TRBV7-2 and TRBJ2-3; 14 nucleotides match TRBD2. The CDR3 extends over 19 amino acids. From germline, CDR1 is SGHTA and CDR2 FQGNSA. Germline trimming cut 5 bases from V and 2 bases from J; bases unmatched to any gene: 12. CDR3 in DNA: TGTGCCAGCAGCACTAGACTAGCGGGAGGGCGGGACTACACAGATACGCAGTATTTT. It yields the protein CASSTRLAGGRDYTDTQYF.

In this sample, this clone is large. V and J are TRBV27 and TRBJ1-5; D ambiguous. V was cut by 3 bases and J by 0 bases, with 6 bases left in between. This CDR3 spans 14 amino acids. Per the germline V gene, CDR1 is MNHEY and CDR2 is SMNVEV (reference sequence). CDR3: CASSLQYSNQPQHF. In DNA form, the CDR3 reads TGTGCCAGCAGTTTGCAGTATAGCAATCAGCCCCAGCATTTT.

The chain joins TRBV5-1 to TRBJ1-1, with 8 bases aligning to TRBD1. Germline V gives CDR1 SGHRS, CDR2 YFSETQ. Trimming took 6 bases from V and 2 from J; bases not matched to a gene: 6. CDR3 size: 14 residues. CDR3 in DNA: TGCGCCAGCAAGAGACAGGGGTCAAACACTGAAGCTTTCTTT. Translating it yields CASKRQGSNTEAFF.

This clone was observed a handful of times. The V gene is TRBV4-1, the J gene TRBJ2-1; 8 bases agree with TRBD2. CDR1 is MGHRA, CDR2 YSYEKL, per germline. Trimming took 1 base from V and 3 from J; bases not matched to a gene: 5. This CDR3 spans 16 amino acids. The DNA of the CDR3 is TGCGCCAGCAGCCAAGGAAGGGGACTAGACTACAATGAGCAGTTCTTC. It yields the protein CASSQGRGLDYNEQFF.

V and J are TRBV5-1 and TRBJ1-6; 7 nucleotides line up with TRBD1. With V trimmed by 5 bases and J by 8 bases, 10 bases remained unmatched. The CDR3 covers 15 residues. CDR1 is SGHRS, CDR2 YFSETQ, per germline. CDR3 nucleotide sequence: TGCGCCAGCAGTCAACGACAGGGATCGGATTCACCCCTCCACTTT. Translated, it gives CASSQRQGSDSPLHF.

This chain uses TRBV19 with TRBJ2-5, with TRBD1 matching over 8 bases. Germline V gives CDR1 LNHDA, CDR2 SQIVND (reference sequence). The ends lost 6 bases at V and 4 bases at J; junction bases unmatched: 4. The CDR3 contains 13 residues. The CDR3 coding sequence is TGTGCCAGTAGCTTCACAGGGGGAGAGACCCAGTACTTC. Amino acid sequence: CASSFTGGETQYF.